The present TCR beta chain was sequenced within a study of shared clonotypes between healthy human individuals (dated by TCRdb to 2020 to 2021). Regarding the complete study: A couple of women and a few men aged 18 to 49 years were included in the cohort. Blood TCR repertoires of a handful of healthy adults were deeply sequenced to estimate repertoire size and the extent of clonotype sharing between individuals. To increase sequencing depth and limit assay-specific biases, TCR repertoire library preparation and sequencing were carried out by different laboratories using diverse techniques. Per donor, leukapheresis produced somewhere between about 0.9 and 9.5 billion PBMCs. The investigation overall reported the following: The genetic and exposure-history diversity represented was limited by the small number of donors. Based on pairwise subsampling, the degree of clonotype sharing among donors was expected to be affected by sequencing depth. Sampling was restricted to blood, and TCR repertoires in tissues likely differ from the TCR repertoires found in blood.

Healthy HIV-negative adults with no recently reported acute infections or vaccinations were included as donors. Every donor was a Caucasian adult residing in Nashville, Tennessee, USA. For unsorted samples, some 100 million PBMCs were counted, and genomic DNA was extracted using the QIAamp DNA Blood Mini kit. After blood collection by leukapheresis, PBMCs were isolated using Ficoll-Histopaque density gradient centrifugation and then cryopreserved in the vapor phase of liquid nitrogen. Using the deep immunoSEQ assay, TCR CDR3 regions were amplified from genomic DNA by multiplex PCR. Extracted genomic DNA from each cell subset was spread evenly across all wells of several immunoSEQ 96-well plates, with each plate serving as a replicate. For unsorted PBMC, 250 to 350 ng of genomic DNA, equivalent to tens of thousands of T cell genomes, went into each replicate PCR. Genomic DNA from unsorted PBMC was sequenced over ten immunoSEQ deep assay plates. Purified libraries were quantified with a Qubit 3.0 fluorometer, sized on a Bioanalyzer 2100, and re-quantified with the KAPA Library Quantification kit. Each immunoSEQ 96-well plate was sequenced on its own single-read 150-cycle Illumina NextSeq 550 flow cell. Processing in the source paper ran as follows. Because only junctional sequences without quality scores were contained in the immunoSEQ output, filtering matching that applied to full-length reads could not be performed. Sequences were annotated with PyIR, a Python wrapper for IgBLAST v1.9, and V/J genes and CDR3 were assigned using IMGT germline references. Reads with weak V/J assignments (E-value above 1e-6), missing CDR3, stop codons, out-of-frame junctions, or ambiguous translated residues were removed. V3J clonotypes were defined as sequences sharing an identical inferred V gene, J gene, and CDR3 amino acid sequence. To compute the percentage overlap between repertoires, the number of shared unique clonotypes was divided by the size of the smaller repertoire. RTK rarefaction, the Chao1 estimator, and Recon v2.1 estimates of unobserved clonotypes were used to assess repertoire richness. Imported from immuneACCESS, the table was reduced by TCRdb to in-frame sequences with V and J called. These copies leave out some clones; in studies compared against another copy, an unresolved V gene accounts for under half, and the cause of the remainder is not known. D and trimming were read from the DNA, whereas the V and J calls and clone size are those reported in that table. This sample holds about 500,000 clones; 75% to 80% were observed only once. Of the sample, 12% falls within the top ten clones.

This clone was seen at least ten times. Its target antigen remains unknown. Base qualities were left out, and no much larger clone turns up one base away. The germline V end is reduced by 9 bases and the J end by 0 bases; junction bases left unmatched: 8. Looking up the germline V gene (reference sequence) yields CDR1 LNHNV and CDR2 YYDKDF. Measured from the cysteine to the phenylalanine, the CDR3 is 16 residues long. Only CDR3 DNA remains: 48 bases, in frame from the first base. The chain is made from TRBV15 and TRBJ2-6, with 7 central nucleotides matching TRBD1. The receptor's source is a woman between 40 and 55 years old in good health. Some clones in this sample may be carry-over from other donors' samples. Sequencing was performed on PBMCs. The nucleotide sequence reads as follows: TGTGCCACAAGCGACAGGGCGATCTCTGGGGCCAACGTCCTGACTTTC. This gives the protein CATSDRAISGANVLTF.